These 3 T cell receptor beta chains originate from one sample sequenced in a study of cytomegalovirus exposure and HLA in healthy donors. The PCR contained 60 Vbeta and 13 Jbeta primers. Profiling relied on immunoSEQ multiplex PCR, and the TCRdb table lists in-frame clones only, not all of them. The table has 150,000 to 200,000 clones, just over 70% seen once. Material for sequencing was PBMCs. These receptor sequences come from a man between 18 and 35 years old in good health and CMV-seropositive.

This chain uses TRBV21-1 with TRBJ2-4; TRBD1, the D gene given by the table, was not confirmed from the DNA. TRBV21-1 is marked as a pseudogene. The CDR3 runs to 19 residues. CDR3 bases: TGTGCCAGCAGCAAAAGGGGAAAGACAGGGAGAGGAACCAAAAACATTCAGTACTTC. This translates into CASSKRGKTGRGTKNIQYF.

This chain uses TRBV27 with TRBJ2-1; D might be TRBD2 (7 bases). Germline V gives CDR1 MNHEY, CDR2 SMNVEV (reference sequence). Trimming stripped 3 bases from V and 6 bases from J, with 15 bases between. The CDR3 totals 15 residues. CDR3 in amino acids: CASSLVGGLGNEQFF. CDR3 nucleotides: TGTGCCAGCAGTTTGGTCGGGGGGCTGGGCAATGAGCAGTTCTTC.

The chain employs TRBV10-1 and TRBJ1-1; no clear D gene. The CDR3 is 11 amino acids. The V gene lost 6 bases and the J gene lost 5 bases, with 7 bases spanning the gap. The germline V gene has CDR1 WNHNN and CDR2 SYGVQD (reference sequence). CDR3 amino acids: CASRGATEAFF. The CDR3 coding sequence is TGCGCCAGCAGGGGCGCGACTGAAGCTTTCTTT.